This TCR beta chain was retrieved from a study of CD8 T cells in ankylosing spondylitis (dated by TCRdb to 2016 to 2017). For the wider study: The study profiled T cell receptor beta repertoires in healthy donors and ankylosing spondylitis patients to find disease-linked TCR variants. The full study cohort was made up of about 25 ankylosing spondylitis patients and more than 90 healthy donors. Peripheral blood was sampled, and synovial fluid was additionally collected from ankylosing spondylitis patients.

The instrument was an Illumina HiSeq 2500. Quantitative 5'-RACE with molecular barcodes was used to prepare TCR beta libraries. As for the authors' bioinformatics: Disease-linked TCR variants were identified with a new computational method built on a probabilistic model of VDJ rearrangement. The public reads were reanalyzed by TCRdb: fastp trimming at Q25, MiXCR alignment, in-frame beta chains only. Rows are unified per CDR3 protein, each entry keeping the most common DNA and genes. TCRdb's processing, not the authors' own work, is the source of the V and J calls. This sample holds about 340,000 distinct CDR3 sequences; less than 10% were observed only once. The ten largest make up 14% to 15% of the sample. Here is what the overall study found, with its caveats: According to the report, matched synovial fluid samples from ankylosing spondylitis patients were significantly enriched for the disease-linked clones. Blood from ankylosing spondylitis patients appeared to be characterized by a TCR beta motif made up of under ten highly homologous amino acid variants. In peripheral blood, the disease-linked clones were found at relatively low frequencies and had a CD8+ phenotype. Some of the motif variants had been reported before in the synovial fluid and blood of reactive arthritis patients, a finding that suggests common disease-initiation mechanisms.

Many counts were recorded for this clonotype. Its binding antigen is unknown. Per-base quality was not reported, and no clone a single base away is much larger than it. V drops 4 bases and J drops 4 bases, leaving 16 bases in between. CDR1 and CDR2 were assigned from the germline V gene (reference sequence) as LGHDT and YNNKEL. The CDR3 numbers 16 residues from cysteine through phenylalanine. The read is trimmed to its CDR3 DNA, 48 bases read in frame from base 1. This sequence was found in a male donor with ankylosing spondylitis. The sequenced sample consisted of blood, either unsorted or a sorted T cell fraction (not recorded which). The rearranged segments are TRBV3-1 and TRBJ2-2, with the D gene not confidently named. The DNA is as follows: TGTGCCAGCAGCCGATCAGACTCCCTCTCCACCGGGGAGCTGTTTTTT. This is translated as CASSRSDSLSTGELFF.